Below are 12 T cell receptor beta chains sequenced from a single sample in a study of shared clonotypes between healthy human individuals. Naive CD8 cells lacked CD45RO, underwent positive selection for CCR7 and left out terminally differentiated effector memory CD45RA+ cells. Libraries were prepared by immunoSEQ multiplex PCR; TCRdb keeps only in-frame clonotypes and omits some of them. In the table there are over 800,000 clones, around 93% of which are singletons. Specimen: naive CD8+ T cells sorted from blood. The receptors stem from a man aged 25-45 years in good health.

V and J are TRBV5-4 and TRBJ2-6, with 8 bases lining up with TRBD1. Germline CDR1 SGHNT, CDR2 YYREEE (reference sequence). V trimming: 4 bases; J trimming: 2 bases; junction bases outside the gene matches: 8. This CDR3 is built from 17 residues. This chain's CDR3 is CASSPRTGLAGANVLTF. The DNA for the CDR3 is TGTGCCAGCAGCCCTCGGACAGGGTTGGCTGGGGCCAACGTCCTGACTTTC.

This clone was picked up one time. Other DNA sequences in this specimen translate into the identical CDR3. The chain recombines TRBV5-6 with TRBJ2-7; D is possibly TRBD1 or TRBD2 (5 bases each). CDR3 length: 14 residues. Trimming removed 3 bases at V and 0 bases at J, with 10 bases between. The germline V gene has CDR1 SGHDT and CDR2 YYEEEE. CDR3 DNA sequence: TGTGCCAGCAGCTCGACCGGGACCTCCTACGAGCAGTACTTC. Translation: CASSSTGTSYEQYF. Based on the CDR3 plus reference TRBV5-6 and TRBJ2-7, the full variable domain is DAGVTQSPTHLIKTRGQQVTLRCSPKSGHDTVSWYQQALGQGPQFIFQYYEEEERQRGNFPDRFSGHQFPNYSSELNVNALLLGDSALYLCASSSTGTSYEQYFGPGTRLTVT.

This sequence joins TRBV7-3 and TRBJ2-1; 7 bases are shared with TRBD1. The CDR3 covers 15 residues. CDR1 is SGHTA, CDR2 FQGTGA, per germline. The V gene end was trimmed by 5 bases and the J gene end by 4 bases; junction bases not matched to a gene: 8. For the CDR3, the DNA is TGTGCCAGCAGCATAAGGATACAGGGGTACAATGAGCAGTTCTTC. It translates to CASSIRIQGYNEQFF. Drawing the rest from reference TRBV7-3 and TRBJ2-1, the complete variable domain is GAGVSQTPSNKVTEKGKYVELRCDPISGHTALYWYRQSLGQGPEFLIYFQGTGAADDSGLPNDRFFAVRPEGSVSTLKIQRTERGDSAVYLCASSIRIQGYNEQFFGPGTRLTVL.

This chain joins TRBV25-1 and TRBJ2-5, with TRBD2 matching over 11 bases. V shed 1 base, J shed 2 bases, and the junction held 6 bases outside the gene matches. The CDR3 loop spans 17 amino acids. Looked up from germline, CDR1 is MGHDK and CDR2 is SYGVNS. The CDR3 nucleotides are TGTGCCAGCAGTGAATTGGGTAGCGGGAGGGGTCAAGAGACCCAGTACTTC. The encoded protein is CASSELGSGRGQETQYF. The variable domain in full, with the rest retrieved from reference TRBV25-1 and TRBJ2-5, is EADIYQTPRYLVIGTGKKITLECSQTMGHDKMYWYQQDPGMELHLIHYSYGVNSTEKGDLSSESTVSRIRTEHFPLTLESARPSHTSQYLCASSELGSGRGQETQYFGPGTRLLVL.

This rearrangement joins TRBV7-9 to TRBJ2-7; 8 bases fit TRBD1. The CDR3 loop spans 16 amino acids. J was trimmed by 4 bases and V by 2 bases; bases with no gene match: 10. Germline values: CDR1 SEHNR, CDR2 FQNEAQ (reference sequence). The chain's CDR3 is CASSLFVGQGAYEQYF. CDR3 DNA: TGTGCCAGCAGCTTATTTGTCGGGCAGGGGGCGTACGAGCAGTACTTC.

CDR3 in DNA: TGTGCCAGCAGCTTGGATTTTGACAGGGAGACCTACGAGCAGTACTTC. Amino acid sequence: CASSLDFDRETYEQYF. The J gene is TRBJ2-7, the V gene TRBV5-8, with 7 bases fitting TRBD1. This CDR3 is built from 16 residues. Germline CDR1 SGHTS, CDR2 YDEGEE. The trim removed 0 bases at V and 2 bases at J, leaving 8 bases unmatched.

The rearrangement joins TRBV9 to TRBJ2-7; D perhaps matches TRBD1 (6 bases). Deletions cut 0 bases from V and 4 bases from J, with 14 bases between. Germline V gene sequence: CDR1 SGDLS, CDR2 YYNGEE. The CDR3 has 15 residues. The CDR3 bases are TGTGCCAGCAGCGTAGGTCTGGGGGCGTCGTACGAGCAGTACTTC. Translated, it gives CASSVGLGASYEQYF.

The V gene is TRBV6-6, the J gene TRBJ2-2, with TRBD1 as a possible D gene (5 bases). The germline gives CDR1 MNHNY, CDR2 SVGAGI (reference sequence). V lost 2 bases to trimming and J lost 4 bases, with 11 bases between them. This CDR3 region has 15 residues. The CDR3 bases are TGTGCCAGCAGTTACGGTCAGGGTGGCACCGGGGAGCTGTTTTTT. It yields the protein CASSYGQGGTGELFF.

V usage is TRBV14 and J usage is TRBJ2-7; 7 bases align to TRBD2. Germline assignment: CDR1 SGHDN and CDR2 FVKESK. With V trimmed by 1 base and J by 4 bases, 7 bases remained unmatched. The CDR3 is 15 residues long. The CDR3 DNA reads TGTGCCAGCAGCCAAGGGGCGCGGGAGTGGTACGAGCAGTACTTC. Protein: CASSQGAREWYEQYF.

The chain joins TRBV28 to TRBJ1-2; TRBD1 agrees at 9 bases. Germline CDR1 is MDHEN and CDR2 is SYDVKM. V was clipped by 1 base and J by 7 bases; unmatched bases: 13. The length of the CDR3 is 17 residues. In nucleotides, the CDR3 is TGTGCCAGCAGTTTATCGTATGGAAGCACAGGGGGCTTTGGCTACACCTTC. Protein sequence: CASSLSYGSTGGFGYTF.

The chain combines TRBV2 with TRBJ2-5; possible D gene TRBD2, 5 bases. Trimming left V 8 bases short and J 5 bases short, with 15 bases between. Germline-derived CDR1 and CDR2 are SNHLY and FYNNEI. The CDR3 runs 13 residues. The CDR3 nucleotides are TGTGCCAGCCCAAACCTGGGCGGGGAGACCCAGTACTTC. Translating gives CASPNLGGETQYF.

In DNA form, the CDR3 reads TGTGCCAGTACCCAAACCGATAGCAATCAGCCCCAGCATTTT. This gives the protein CASTQTDSNQPQHF. The chain joins TRBV19 to TRBJ1-5; D is unclear. This CDR3 region has 14 residues. Trimming took 7 bases from V and 0 from J, leaving 10 bases between them. Germline V gene sequence: CDR1 LNHDA, CDR2 SQIVND (reference sequence).